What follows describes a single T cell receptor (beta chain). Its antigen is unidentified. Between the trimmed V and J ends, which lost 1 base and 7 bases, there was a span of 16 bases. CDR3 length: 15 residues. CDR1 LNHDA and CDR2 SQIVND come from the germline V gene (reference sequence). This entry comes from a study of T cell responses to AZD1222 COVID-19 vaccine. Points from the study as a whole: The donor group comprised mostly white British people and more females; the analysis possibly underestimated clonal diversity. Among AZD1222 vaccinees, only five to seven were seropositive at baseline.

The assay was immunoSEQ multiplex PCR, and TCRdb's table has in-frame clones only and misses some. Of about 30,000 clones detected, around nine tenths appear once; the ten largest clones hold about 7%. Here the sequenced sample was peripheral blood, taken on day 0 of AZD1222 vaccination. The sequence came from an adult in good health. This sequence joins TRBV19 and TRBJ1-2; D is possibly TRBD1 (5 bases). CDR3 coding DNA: TGTGCCAGTAGTATAGGGGGACCAGGGCCAAGTGGCTACACCTTC. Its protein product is CASSIGGPGPSGYTF.